These 10 T cell receptor beta chains share one sample of origin, sequenced in a study of T-cell memory formation after mild COVID-19. TCRdb itself ran the 5' RACE reads through MiXCR, one entry per CDR3 protein. The sample includes 65,000 to 100,000 distinct CDR3 sequences, around 13% of them seen just once. Sequenced: PBMCs or a T cell subset sorted from them (not recorded which). Receptor source: a man younger than 30 who had mild COVID-19 (a few samples of this study predate the infection). Cell type and time point are not known.

This clonotype has a handful of counts. The chain recombines TRBV11-2 with TRBJ2-3; D not resolved. The length of the CDR3 is 18 residues. Trimming took 0 bases from V and 0 from J, leaving 16 bases between them. Per germline, CDR1 SGHAT and CDR2 FQNNGV. This CDR3 is CASSLDRTMGSSTDTQYF. In DNA form, the CDR3 reads TGTGCCAGCAGCTTAGATCGTACAATGGGGTCTAGCACAGATACGCAGTATTTT.

This clonotype has ten or more counts. The chain carries TRBV27 and TRBJ1-2; 8 nucleotides line up with TRBD1. The V gene end was trimmed by 5 bases and the J gene end by 5 bases; junction bases not matched to a gene: 10. The V gene's germline CDR1 is MNHEY and CDR2 SMNVEV (reference sequence). The CDR3 loop spans 15 amino acids. In DNA, the CDR3 is TGTGCCAGCAGTCATCGCTTGACAGGGGCGTATGGCTACACCTTC. Its protein is CASSHRLTGAYGYTF.

The CDR3 region is CASSQDRGYEQYV. The CDR3 DNA sequence: TGCGCCAGCAGCCAAGATCGGGGCTACGAGCAGTACGTC. V and J are TRBV4-3 and TRBJ2-7; possible D gene TRBD2, 5 bases. This CDR3 is built from 13 residues. In germline, CDR1 is LGHNA, CDR2 YSLEER. V was trimmed by 0 bases and J by 3 bases, leaving 6 bases between them.

In this sample, this clonotype turned up a few times. The chain recombines TRBV7-6 with TRBJ2-7; 9 bases are a match to TRBD1. CDR3 length: 14 residues. The germline gives CDR1 SGHVS, CDR2 FNYEAQ. V gave up 1 base and J gave up 6 bases; unmatched junction bases: 4. In DNA form, the CDR3 reads TGTGCCAGCAGCTTAGGGACAGGGGTTTCCGAGCAGTACTTC. It encodes CASSLGTGVSEQYF. The full variable domain, in which reference TRBV7-6 and TRBJ2-7 provide the parts outside the CDR3, is GAGVSQSPRYKVTKRGQDVALRCDPISGHVSLYWYRQALGQGPEFLTYFNYEAQQDKSGLPNDRFSAERPEGSISTLTIQRTEQRDSAMYRCASSLGTGVSEQYFGPGTRLTVT.

The chain employs TRBV29-1 and TRBJ2-7; TRBD2 matches at 10 bases. J was trimmed by 0 bases and V by 4 bases; bases with no gene match: 9. Germline assignment: CDR1 SQVTM and CDR2 ANQGSEA. The CDR3 totals 16 residues. CDR3 protein: CSVGGTSEFSSYEQYF. In DNA form, the CDR3 reads TGCAGCGTTGGTGGGACTAGCGAGTTCAGCTCCTACGAGCAGTACTTC.

This clonotype is a singleton in its sample. The gene calls are TRBV3-1 and TRBJ2-3, with 8 bases lining up with TRBD2. The CDR3 sequence is 15 residues long. The germline gives CDR1 LGHDT, CDR2 YNNKEL (reference sequence). The junction had 8 bases not matched to a gene; V was cut back by 5 bases and J by 4 bases. Here the CDR3 reads CASSDVGGAADTQYF. DNA of the CDR3: TGTGCCAGCAGCGACGTCGGGGGGGCCGCAGATACGCAGTATTTT.

This clonotype was counted a few times. This rearrangement joins TRBV7-9 to TRBJ2-5; D unresolved. CDR1 is SEHNR and CDR2 is FQNEAQ in the germline V gene (reference sequence). The CDR3 consists of 14 residues. The germline V and J ends were trimmed by 3 bases and 5 bases, with 13 bases remaining between them. Written as DNA, the CDR3 is TGTGCCAGCAGCTTCCTTAACCAGCACGAGACCCAGTACTTC. Translating gives CASSFLNQHETQYF.

This clonotype was observed a handful of times. This chain connects TRBV6-5 to TRBJ1-5; 10 bases fit TRBD1. The CDR3 is 15 amino acids. Germline CDR1 MNHEY, CDR2 SVGAGI. V gave up 3 bases and J gave up 4 bases; unmatched junction bases: 3. For the CDR3, the DNA is TGTGCCAGCAGTTATGGGACAGGGGATAATCAGCCCCAGCATTTT. It specifies CASSYGTGDNQPQHF.

The chain has TRBV20-1 and TRBJ1-1; the match to TRBD1 covers 8 bases. The CDR3 totals 12 residues. The germline V gene encodes CDR1 DFQATT and CDR2 SNEGSKA (reference sequence). Germline trimming cut 7 bases from V and 8 bases from J; bases unmatched to any gene: 9. CDR3 sequence reads: CSERGDRQEAFF. The CDR3 nucleotides are TGCAGTGAACGGGGGGACAGGCAAGAAGCTTTCTTT.

This clonotype was observed a handful of times. V gene TRBV27 combines with J gene TRBJ2-6; D is perhaps TRBD2 (5 bases). This CDR3 has 13 residues. Germline-derived CDR1 and CDR2 are MNHEY and SMNVEV (reference sequence). The ends were cut back, 9 bases at V and 2 bases at J, with 8 bases in the middle. The CDR3 region has the DNA TGTGCCAGTAAGACTACTGGGGCCAACGTCCTGACTTTC. Translating gives CASKTTGANVLTF.